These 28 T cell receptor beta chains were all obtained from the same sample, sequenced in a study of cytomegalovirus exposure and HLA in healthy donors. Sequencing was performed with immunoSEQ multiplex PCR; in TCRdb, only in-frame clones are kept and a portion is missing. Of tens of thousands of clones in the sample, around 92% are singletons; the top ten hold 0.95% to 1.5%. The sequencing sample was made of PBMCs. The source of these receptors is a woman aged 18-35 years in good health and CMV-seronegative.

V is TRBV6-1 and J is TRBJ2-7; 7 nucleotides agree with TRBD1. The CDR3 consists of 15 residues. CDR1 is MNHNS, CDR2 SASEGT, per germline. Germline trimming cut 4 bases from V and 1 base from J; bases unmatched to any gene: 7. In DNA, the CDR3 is TGTGCCAGCAGTGTCGGAACAGGGGTTTCCTACGAGCAGTACTTC. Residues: CASSVGTGVSYEQYF.

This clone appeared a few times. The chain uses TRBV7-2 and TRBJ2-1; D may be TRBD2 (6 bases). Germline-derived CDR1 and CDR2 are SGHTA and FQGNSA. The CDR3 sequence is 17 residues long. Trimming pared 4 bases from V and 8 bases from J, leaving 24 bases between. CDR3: CASSSLADFAGLDEQFF. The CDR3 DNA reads TGTGCCAGCAGCTCACTCGCGGACTTTGCGGGGTTGGATGAGCAGTTCTTC.

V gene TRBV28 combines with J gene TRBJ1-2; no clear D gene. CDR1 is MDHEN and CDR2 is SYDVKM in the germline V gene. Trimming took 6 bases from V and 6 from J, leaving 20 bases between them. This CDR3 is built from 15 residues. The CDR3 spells CASRLPLGGNHGYTF. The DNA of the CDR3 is TGTGCCAGCAGATTACCCCTGGGAGGGAATCATGGCTACACCTTC.

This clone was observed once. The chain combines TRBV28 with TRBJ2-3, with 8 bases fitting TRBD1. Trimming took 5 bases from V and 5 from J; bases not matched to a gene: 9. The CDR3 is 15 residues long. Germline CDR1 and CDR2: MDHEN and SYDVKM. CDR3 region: CASSLGQVNGDTQYF. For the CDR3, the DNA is TGTGCCAGCAGTCTGGGACAGGTCAATGGAGATACGCAGTATTTT.

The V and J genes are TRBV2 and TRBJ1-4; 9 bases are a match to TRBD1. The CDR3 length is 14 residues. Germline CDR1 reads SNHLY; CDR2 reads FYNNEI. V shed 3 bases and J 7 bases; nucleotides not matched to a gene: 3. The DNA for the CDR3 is TGTGCCAGCAGTGAGGGACAGGGTGGTGAAAAACTGTTTTTT. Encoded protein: CASSEGQGGEKLFF.

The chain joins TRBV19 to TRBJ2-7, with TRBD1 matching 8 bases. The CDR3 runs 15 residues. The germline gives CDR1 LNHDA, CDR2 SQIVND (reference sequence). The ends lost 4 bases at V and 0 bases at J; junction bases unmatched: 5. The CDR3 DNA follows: TGTGCCAGTAGTAGTTCTGGGACAGGCTCCTACGAGCAGTACTTC. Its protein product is CASSSSGTGSYEQYF.

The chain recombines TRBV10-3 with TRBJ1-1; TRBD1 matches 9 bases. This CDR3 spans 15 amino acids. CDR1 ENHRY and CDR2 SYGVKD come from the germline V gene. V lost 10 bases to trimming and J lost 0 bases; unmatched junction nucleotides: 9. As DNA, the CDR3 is TGTGCCACCCGTCCCGGGACAGGGATGAACACTGAAGCTTTCTTT. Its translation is CATRPGTGMNTEAFF.

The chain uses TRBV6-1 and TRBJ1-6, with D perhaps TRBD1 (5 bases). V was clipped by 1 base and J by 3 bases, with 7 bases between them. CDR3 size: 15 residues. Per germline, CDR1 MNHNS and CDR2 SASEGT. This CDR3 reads CASSEDGGYNSPLHF. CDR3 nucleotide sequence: TGTGCCAGCAGTGAAGACGGGGGCTATAATTCACCCCTCCACTTT.

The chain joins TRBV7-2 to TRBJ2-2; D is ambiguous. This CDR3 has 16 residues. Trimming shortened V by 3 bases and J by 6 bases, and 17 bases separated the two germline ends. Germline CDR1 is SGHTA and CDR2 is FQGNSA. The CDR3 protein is CASSFRSTGFAGELFF. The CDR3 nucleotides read TGTGCCAGCAGCTTCCGCTCTACCGGGTTCGCCGGGGAGCTGTTTTTT.

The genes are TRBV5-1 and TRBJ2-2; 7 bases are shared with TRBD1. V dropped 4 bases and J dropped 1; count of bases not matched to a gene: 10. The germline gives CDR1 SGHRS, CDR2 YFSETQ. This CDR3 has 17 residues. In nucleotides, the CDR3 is TGCGCCAGCAGCCCCCATACCGGGACAGTGAACACCGGGGAGCTGTTTTTT. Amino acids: CASSPHTGTVNTGELFF.

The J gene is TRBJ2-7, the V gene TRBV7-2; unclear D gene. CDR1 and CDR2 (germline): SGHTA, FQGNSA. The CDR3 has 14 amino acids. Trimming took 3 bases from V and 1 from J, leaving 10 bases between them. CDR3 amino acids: CASSFVGVSYEQYF. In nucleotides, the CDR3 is TGTGCCAGCAGCTTCGTTGGAGTATCCTACGAGCAGTACTTC. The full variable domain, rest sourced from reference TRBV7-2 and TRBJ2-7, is GAGVSQSPSNKVTEKGKDVELRCDPISGHTALYWYRQSLGQGLEFLIYFQGNSAPDKSGLPSDRFSAERTGGSVSTLTIQRTQQEDSAVYLCASSFVGVSYEQYFGPGTRLTVT.

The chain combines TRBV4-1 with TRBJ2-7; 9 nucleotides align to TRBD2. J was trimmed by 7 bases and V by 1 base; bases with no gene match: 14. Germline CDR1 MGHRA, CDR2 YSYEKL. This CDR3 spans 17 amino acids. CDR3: CASSQGSGTSISREQYF. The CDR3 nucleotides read TGCGCCAGCAGCCAAGGATCCGGGACTAGCATCTCGCGGGAGCAGTACTTC.

The CDR3 DNA is TGTGCCAGCAGTGAAACTAGGAACTCCTACGAGCAGTACTTC. This encodes CASSETRNSYEQYF. The gene calls are TRBV6-1 and TRBJ2-7; D possibly corresponds to TRBD2 (5 bases). Germline V lookup: CDR1 MNHNS, CDR2 SASEGT. CDR3 length equals 14 residues. V lost 2 bases to trimming and J lost 0 bases, with 8 bases between them.

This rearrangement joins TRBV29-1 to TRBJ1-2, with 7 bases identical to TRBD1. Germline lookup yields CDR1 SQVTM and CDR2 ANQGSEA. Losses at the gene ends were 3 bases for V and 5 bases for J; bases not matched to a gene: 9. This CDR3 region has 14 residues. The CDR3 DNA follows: TGCAGCGTTGAGATGGGGACAGCTAGGTATGGCTACACCTTC. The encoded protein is CSVEMGTARYGYTF.

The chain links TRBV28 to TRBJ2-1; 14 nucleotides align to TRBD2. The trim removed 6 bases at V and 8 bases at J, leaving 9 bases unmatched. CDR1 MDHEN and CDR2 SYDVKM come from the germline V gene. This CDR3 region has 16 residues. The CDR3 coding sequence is TGTGCCAGCAGCTCCCCCGGGACTAGCGGGAGCTATGAGCAGTTCTTC. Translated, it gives CASSSPGTSGSYEQFF.

CDR3 bases: TGTGCCAGCAGCCCTCGGACTAGCGGCACCTACGAGCAGTACTTC. This codes for CASSPRTSGTYEQYF. The chain uses TRBV5-4 and TRBJ2-7; TRBD2 agrees at 10 bases. The CDR3 runs to 15 residues. Germline loops: CDR1 SGHNT, CDR2 YYREEE (reference sequence). Trimming took 4 bases from V and 2 from J; bases not matched to a gene: 6.

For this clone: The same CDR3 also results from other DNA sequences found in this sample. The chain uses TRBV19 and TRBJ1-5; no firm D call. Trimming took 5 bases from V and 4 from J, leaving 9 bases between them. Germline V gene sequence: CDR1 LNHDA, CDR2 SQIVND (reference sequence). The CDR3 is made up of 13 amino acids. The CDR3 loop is CASSPGLNQPQHF. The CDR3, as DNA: TGTGCCAGTAGTCCGGGTTTGAATCAGCCCCAGCATTTT.

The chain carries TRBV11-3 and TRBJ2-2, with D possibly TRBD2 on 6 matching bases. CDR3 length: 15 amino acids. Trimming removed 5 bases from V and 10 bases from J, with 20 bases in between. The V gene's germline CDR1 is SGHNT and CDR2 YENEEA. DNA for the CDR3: TGTGCCAGCAGCGGGATGGGGGGAACCCCAGAGGAGCTGTTTTTT. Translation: CASSGMGGTPEELFF.

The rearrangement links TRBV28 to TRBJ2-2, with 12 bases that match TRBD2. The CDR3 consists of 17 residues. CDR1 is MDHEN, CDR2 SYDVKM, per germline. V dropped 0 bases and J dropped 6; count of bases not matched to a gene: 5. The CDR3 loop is CASSLWRLAGGPGELFF. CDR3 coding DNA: TGTGCCAGCAGTTTATGGCGCCTAGCGGGAGGGCCCGGGGAGCTGTTTTTT.

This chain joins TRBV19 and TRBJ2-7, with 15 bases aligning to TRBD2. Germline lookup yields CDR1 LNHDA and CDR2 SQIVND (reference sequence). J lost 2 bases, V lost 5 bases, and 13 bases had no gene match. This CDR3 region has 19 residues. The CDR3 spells CASSADPTGTSGRTYEQYF. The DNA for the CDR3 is TGTGCCAGTAGTGCCGACCCGACCGGGACTAGCGGGAGGACCTACGAGCAGTACTTC.

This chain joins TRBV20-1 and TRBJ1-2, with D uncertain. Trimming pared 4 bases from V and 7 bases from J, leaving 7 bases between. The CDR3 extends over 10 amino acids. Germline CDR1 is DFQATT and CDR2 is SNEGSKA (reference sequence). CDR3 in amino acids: CSAMPGGYTF. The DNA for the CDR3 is TGCAGTGCTATGCCAGGTGGCTACACCTTC.

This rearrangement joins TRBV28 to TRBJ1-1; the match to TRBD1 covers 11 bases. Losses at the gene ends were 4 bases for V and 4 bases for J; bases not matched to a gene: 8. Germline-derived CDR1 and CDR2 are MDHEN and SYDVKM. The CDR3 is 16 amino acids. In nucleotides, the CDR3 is TGTGCCAGCAGTTCTCTGAGGGGGACAGGGGGCACTGAAGCTTTCTTT. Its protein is CASSSLRGTGGTEAFF.

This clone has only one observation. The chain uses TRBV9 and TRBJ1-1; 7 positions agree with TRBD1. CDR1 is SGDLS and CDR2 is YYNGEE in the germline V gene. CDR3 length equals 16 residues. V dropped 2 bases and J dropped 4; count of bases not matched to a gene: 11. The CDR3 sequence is CASSVRAGTASTEAFF. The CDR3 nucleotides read TGTGCCAGCAGCGTTCGAGCCGGGACAGCTAGCACTGAAGCTTTCTTT.

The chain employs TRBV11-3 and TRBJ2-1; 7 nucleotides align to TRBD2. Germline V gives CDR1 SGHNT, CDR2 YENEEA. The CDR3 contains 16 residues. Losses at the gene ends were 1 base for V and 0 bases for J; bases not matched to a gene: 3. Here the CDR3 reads CASSLVRGSSYNEQFF. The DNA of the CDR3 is TGTGCCAGCAGCTTAGTCCGCGGGAGCTCCTACAATGAGCAGTTCTTC.

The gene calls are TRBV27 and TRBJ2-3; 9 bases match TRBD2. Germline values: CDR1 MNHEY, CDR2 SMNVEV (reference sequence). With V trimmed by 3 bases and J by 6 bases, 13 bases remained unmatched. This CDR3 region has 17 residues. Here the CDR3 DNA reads TGTGCCAGCAGTTTGTCAGGCGGGAGGGGAGGAGTGGATACGCAGTATTTT. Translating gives CASSLSGGRGGVDTQYF.

The CDR3 nucleotides are TGTGCCAGCAGTCCGCCCGGGACAGAAGGCAATGAGCAGTTCTTC. It codes for CASSPPGTEGNEQFF. V and J are TRBV6-5 and TRBJ2-1, with 7 bases that match TRBD1. This CDR3 is built from 15 residues. With V trimmed by 5 bases and J by 6 bases, 10 bases remained unmatched. Germline V gene sequence: CDR1 MNHEY, CDR2 SVGAGI.

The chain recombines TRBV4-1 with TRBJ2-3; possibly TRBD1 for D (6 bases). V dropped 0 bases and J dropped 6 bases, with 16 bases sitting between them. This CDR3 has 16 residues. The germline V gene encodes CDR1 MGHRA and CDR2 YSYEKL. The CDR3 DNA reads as TGCGCCAGCAGCCAAGAGGGTTGGGGGCTAAGGGATACGCAGTATTTT. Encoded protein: CASSQEGWGLRDTQYF.

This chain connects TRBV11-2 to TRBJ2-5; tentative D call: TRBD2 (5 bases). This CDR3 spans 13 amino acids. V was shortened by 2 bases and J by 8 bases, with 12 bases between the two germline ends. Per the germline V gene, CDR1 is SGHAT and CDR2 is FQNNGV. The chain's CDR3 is CASSLLRVRTQYF. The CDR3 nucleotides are TGTGCCAGCAGCTTACTGAGGGTTCGAACCCAGTACTTC.